The rows below give T cell receptor beta chains drawn from one sample of a study of cytomegalovirus exposure and HLA in healthy donors. Sequenced by immunoSEQ multiplex PCR; TCRdb stores in-frame clones only, minus some. The sample comprises 200,000 to 250,000 clones, about 80% of which are singletons, and approximately 0.5% rests with the top ten. Sequenced: PBMCs. The receptors originated from a middle-aged woman in good health and CMV-seronegative. The CDR3 runs from the conserved cysteine through the conserved F or W. The D gene is left open where the match is weak. Rows give clone size only sometimes, using once, few, many, or a class for an expanded clone.

>NA|NA|TRBJ2-7|TRBV27
TGTGCCAGCAGTTTAGGACGGAGGGACGAGCAGTACTTC
CASSLGRRDEQYF
>NA|TRBD1|TRBJ1-2|TRBV18
TGTGCCAGCTCACAGGGGGCGCGGGACTATGGCTACACCTTC
CASSQGARDYGYTF
>NA|NA|TRBJ1-6|TRBV6-1
TGTGCCAGCAGTGAAGGTGAGGGATCCTATAATTCACCCCTCCACTTT
CASSEGEGSYNSPLHF
>NA|NA|TRBJ2-7|TRBV6-1
TGTGCCAGCTCGGTTCGGGGCTACGAGCAGTACTTC
CASSVRGYEQYF
>NA|TRBD1|TRBJ1-5|TRBV18
TGTGCCAGCTCACCACCGGGACAGGGCACTCAGCCCCAGCATTTT
CASSPPGQGTQPQHF
>NA|TRBD1|TRBJ1-1|TRBV27
TGTGCCAGCAGTTTAGACAGGGGGACTGAAGCTTTCTTT
CASSLDRGTEAFF
>NA|NA|TRBJ2-5|TRBV5-4
TGTGCCAGCAGCTTAGCCCAGGCCATCGAGGAGACCCAGTACTTC
CASSLAQAIEETQYF
>few|NA|TRBJ2-7|TRBV7-9
TGTTTTTGCAAGGAGAGGGCGGCATACGAGCAGTACTTC
CFCKERAAYEQYF
>once|NA|TRBJ2-1|TRBV25-1
TGTGCCAGCAGTGGGCTGTATGAGCAGTTCTTC
CASSGLYEQFF
>NA|TRBD2|TRBJ2-1|TRBV10-3
TGTGCCATCAGGCCCTCGGGAGGCTCGTTCAATGAGCAGTTCTTC
CAIRPSGGSFNEQFF
>NA|NA|TRBJ2-5|TRBV5-1
TGCGCCAGCAGCTTGGTAGGACTGGAGGGAGAGACCCAGTACTTC
CASSLVGLEGETQYF
>once|NA|TRBJ2-5|TRBV29-1
TGCAGCGTTGACTTACAGGGCCCAGAGACCCAGTACTTC
CSVDLQGPETQYF
>NA|TRBD1|TRBJ2-2|TRBV27
TGTGCCAGCAGTACCACAACCCCGGGACAGGGGGCCCACACCGGGGAGCTGTTTTTT
CASSTTTPGQGAHTGELFF
>once|TRBD2|TRBJ2-7|TRBV5-6
TGTGCCAGCGGGAAACTTTTAAGCTTCTTGAGCGGGGGCGGCAACGAGCAGTACTTC
CASGKLLSFLSGGGNEQYF
>NA|NA|TRBJ1-1|TRBV7-2
TGTGCCAGCAGCTTAGCGGCGGGACGGCTTGAAGCTTTCTTT
CASSLAAGRLEAFF
>NA|TRBD2|TRBJ2-1|TRBV25-1
TGTGCCAGCAGCGGCCTGGGGGGGATACATGAGCAGTTCTTC
CASSGLGGIHEQFF
>NA|TRBD1|TRBJ1-5|TRBV5-1
TGCGCCAGCAGCTGGGGGGACAGGGATGATCAGCCCCAGCATTTT
CASSWGDRDDQPQHF
>once|NA|TRBJ1-6|TRBV18
TGTGCCAGCTCACGGGGCTCTGGCAGGAATAATTCACCCCTCCACTTT
CASSRGSGRNNSPLHF
>few|NA|TRBJ1-1|TRBV5-1
TGCGCCAGCAGCTTATGGGCAGGAGGGGACACTGAAGCTTTCTTT
CASSLWAGGDTEAFF
>NA|NA|TRBJ2-1|TRBV4-1
TGCGCCAGCAGCCAAGGGCCGTTCAATGAGCAGTTCTTC
CASSQGPFNEQFF
>once|TRBD2|TRBJ2-5|TRBV4-2
TGTGCCAGCAGCCAAGATGGAGCGGGGGGGGAACAAGAGACCCAGTACTTC
CASSQDGAGGEQETQYF